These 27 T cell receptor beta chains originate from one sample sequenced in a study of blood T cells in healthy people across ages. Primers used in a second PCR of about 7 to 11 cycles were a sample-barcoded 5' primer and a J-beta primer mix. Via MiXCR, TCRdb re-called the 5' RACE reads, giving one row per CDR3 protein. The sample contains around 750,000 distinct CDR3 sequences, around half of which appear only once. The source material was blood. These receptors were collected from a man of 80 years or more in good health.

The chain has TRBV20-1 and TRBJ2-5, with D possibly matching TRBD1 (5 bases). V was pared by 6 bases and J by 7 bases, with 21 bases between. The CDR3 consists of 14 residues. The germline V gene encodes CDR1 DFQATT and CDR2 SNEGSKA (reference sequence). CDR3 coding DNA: TGCAGTGCCCCGGAAGGGGTTGGGCTTTGGACCCAGTACTTC. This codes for CSAPEGVGLWTQYF.

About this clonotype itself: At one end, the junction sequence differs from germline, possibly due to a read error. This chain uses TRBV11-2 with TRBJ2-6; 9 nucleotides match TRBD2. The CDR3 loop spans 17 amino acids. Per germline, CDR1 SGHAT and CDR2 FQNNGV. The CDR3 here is CASSTGTSYSGANALTF. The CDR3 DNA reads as TGTGCCAGCAGCACCGGGACTAGCTACTCTGGGGCCAACGCCCTGACTTTC.

The CDR3 loop is CSVEICHQPQHF. The CDR3 DNA sequence: TGCAGCGTTGAAATCTGTCACCAGCCCCAGCATTTT. The chain recombines TRBV29-1 with TRBJ1-5; unclear D gene. The CDR3 runs 12 residues. The germline gives CDR1 SQVTM, CDR2 ANQGSEA. V was cut by 2 bases and J by 7 bases, with 9 bases left in between.

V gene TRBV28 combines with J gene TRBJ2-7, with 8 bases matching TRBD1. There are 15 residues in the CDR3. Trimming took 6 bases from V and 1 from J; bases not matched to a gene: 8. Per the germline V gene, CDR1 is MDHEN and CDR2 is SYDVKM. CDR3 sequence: CASSTLGQGSYEQYF. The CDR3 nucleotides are TGTGCCAGCAGCACCTTAGGACAGGGTTCCTACGAGCAGTACTTC. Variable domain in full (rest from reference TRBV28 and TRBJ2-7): DVKVTQSSRYLVKRTGEKVFLECVQDMDHENMFWYRQDPGLGLRLIYFSYDVKMKEKGDIPEGYSVSREKKERFSLILESASTNQTSMYLCASSTLGQGSYEQYFGPGTRLTVT.

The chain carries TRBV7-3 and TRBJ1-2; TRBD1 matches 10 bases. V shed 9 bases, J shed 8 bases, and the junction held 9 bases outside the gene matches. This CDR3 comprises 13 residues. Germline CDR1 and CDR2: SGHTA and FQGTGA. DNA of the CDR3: TGTGCCAGTCGAGGGACAGGGGAATCGGGCTACACCTTC. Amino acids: CASRGTGESGYTF.

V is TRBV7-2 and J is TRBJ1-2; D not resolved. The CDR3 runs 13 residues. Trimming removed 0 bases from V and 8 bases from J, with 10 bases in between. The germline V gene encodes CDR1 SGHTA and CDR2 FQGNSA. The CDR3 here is CASSLAEELGYTF. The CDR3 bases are TGTGCCAGCAGCTTAGCGGAGGAACTCGGCTACACCTTC.

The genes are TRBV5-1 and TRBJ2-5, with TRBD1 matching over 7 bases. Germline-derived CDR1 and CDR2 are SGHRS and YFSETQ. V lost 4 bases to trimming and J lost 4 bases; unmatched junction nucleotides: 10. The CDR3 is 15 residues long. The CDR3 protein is CASSPSRQGVETQYF. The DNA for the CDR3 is TGCGCCAGCAGCCCGTCTCGACAGGGAGTAGAGACCCAGTACTTC. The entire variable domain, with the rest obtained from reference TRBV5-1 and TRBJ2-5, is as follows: KAGVTQTPRYLIKTRGQQVTLSCSPISGHRSVSWYQQTPGQGLQFLFEYFSETQRNKGNFPGRFSGRQFSNSRSEMNVSTLELGDSALYLCASSPSRQGVETQYFGPGTRLLVL.

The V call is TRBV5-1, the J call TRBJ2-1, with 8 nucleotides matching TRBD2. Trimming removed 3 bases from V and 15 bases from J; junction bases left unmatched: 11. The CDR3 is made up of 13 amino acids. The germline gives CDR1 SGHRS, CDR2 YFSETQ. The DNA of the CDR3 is TGCGCCAGCAGCTCGAACTTAGCGGGGAAGGGGTTCTTC. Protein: CASSSNLAGKGFF.

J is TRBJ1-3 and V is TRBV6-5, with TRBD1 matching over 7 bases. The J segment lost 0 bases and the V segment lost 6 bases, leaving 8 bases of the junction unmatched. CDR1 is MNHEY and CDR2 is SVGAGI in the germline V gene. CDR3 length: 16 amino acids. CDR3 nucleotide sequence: TGTGCCAGCAGCCAGGGACAGCTGAGCTCTGGAAACACCATATATTTT. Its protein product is CASSQGQLSSGNTIYF.

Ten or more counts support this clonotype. The chain's CDR3 is CASSQQGTSGPYNEQFF. The CDR3 coding sequence is TGTGCCAGCAGCCAACAAGGGACTAGCGGGCCGTACAATGAGCAGTTCTTC. V usage is TRBV3-1 and J usage is TRBJ2-1, with TRBD2 identical over 12 bases. The CDR3 runs 17 residues. Germline V lookup: CDR1 LGHDT, CDR2 YNNKEL (reference sequence). After removal of 2 bases from V and 4 bases from J, the junction contained 6 bases not matched to a gene.

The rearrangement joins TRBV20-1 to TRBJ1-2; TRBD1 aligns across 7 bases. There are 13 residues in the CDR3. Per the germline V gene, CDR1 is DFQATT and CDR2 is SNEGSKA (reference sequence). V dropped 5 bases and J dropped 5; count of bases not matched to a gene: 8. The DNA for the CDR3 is TGCAGTGCTGCGACAGGGTCCGATTATGGCTACACCTTC. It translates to CSAATGSDYGYTF.

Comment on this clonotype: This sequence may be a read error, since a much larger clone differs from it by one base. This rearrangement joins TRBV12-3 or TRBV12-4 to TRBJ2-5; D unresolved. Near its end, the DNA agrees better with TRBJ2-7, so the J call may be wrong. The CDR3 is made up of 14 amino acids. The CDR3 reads CAGSPVRRASEQYF. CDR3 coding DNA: TGTGCCGGCAGCCCCGTGAGAAGGGCCTCCGAGCAGTACTTC.

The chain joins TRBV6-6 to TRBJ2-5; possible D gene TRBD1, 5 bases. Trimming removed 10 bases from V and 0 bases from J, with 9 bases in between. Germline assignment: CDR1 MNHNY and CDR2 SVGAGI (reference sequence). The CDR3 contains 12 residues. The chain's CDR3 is CATGQYQETQYF. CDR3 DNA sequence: TGTGCCACCGGACAATACCAAGAGACCCAGTACTTC.

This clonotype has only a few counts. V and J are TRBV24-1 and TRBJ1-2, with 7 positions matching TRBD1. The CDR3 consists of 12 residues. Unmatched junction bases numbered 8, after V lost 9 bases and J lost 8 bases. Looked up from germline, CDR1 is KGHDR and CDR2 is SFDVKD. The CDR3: CATRSRDSGYTF. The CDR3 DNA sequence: TGTGCCACCCGATCGAGGGACAGCGGCTACACCTTC.

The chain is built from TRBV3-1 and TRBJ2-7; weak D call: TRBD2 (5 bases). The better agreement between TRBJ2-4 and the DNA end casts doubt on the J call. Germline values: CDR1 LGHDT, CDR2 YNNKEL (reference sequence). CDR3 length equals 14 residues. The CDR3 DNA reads TGTGCCAGCAGCCAAGCCTCCCGGGGAAACATTCAGTACTTC. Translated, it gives CASSQASRGNIQYF.

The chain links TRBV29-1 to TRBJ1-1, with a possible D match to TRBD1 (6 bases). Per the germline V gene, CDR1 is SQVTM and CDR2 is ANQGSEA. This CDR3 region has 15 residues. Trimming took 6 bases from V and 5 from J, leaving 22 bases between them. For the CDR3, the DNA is TGCAGCGTCCCGGGGGGTTGGGGGGGCCAAACTGAAGCTTTCTTT. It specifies CSVPGGWGGQTEAFF.

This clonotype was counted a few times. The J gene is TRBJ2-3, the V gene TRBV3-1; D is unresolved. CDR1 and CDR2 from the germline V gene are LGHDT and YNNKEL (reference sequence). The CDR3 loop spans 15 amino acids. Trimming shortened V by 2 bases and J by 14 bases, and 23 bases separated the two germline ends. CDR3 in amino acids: CASSQPGGEHRYAYF. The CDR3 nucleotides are TGTGCCAGCAGCCAACCCGGCGGTGAGCACAGATACGCGTATTTT.

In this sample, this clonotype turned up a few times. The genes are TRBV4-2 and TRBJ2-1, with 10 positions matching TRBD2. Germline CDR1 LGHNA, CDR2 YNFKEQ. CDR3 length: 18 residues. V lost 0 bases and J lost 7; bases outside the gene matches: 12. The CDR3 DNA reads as TGTGCCAGCAGCCAAGAATCCCTAGCGGGAGTTTCAGAAAATGAGCAGTTCTTC. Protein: CASSQESLAGVSENEQFF.

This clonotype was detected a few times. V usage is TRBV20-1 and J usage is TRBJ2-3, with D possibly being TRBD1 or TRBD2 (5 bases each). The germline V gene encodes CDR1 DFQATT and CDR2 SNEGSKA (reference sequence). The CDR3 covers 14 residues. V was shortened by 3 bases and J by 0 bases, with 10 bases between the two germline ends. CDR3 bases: TGCAGTGCTAGGGGGCGGGCCAGCACAGATACGCAGTATTTT. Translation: CSARGRASTDTQYF.

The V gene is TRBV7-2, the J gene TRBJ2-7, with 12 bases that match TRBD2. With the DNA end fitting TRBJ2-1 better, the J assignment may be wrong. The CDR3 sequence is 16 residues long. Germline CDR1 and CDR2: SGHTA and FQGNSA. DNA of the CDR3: TGTGCCAGCAGCCCAAGGGCTAGCGGGAGGGCCTATGAGCAGTTCTTC. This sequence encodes CASSPRASGRAYEQFF.

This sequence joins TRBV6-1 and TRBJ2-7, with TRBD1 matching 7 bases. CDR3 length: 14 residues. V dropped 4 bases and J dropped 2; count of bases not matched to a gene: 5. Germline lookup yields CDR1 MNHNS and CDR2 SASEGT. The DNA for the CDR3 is TGTGCCAGCAGTGGGACAGGCCCCACCTACGAGCAGTACTTC. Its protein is CASSGTGPTYEQYF.

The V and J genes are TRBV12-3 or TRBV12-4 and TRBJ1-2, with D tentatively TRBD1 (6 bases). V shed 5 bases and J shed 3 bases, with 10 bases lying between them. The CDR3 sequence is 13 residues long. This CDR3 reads CASSVKGDYGYTF. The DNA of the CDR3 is TGTGCCAGCAGTGTTAAGGGGGACTATGGCTACACCTTC.

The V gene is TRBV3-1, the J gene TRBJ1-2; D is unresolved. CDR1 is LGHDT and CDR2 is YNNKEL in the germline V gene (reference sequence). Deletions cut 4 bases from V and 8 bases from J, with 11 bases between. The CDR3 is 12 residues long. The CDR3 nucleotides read TGTGCCAGCAGCCTTACCAATGGAGGCTACACCTTC. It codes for CASSLTNGGYTF.

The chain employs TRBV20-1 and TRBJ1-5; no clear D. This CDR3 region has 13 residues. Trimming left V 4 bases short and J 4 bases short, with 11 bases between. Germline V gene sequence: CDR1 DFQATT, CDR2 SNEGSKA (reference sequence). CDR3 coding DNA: TGCAGTGCTACGGACGGAGAAAATCAGCCCCAGCATTTT. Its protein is CSATDGENQPQHF.

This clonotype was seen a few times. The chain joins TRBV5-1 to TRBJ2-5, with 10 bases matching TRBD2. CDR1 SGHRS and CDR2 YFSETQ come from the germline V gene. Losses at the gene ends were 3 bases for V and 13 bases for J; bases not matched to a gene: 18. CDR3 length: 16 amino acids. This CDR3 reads CASSSAGTSDQQSRYF. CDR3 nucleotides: TGCGCCAGCAGCTCGGCCGGGACTAGCGATCAACAAAGCAGGTACTTC.

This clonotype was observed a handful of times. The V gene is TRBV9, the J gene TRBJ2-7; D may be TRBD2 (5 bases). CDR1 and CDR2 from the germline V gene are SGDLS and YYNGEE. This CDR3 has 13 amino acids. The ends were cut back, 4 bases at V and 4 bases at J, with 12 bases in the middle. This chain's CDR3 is CASSPTEVYEQYF. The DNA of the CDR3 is TGTGCCAGCAGCCCCACGGAGGTTTACGAGCAGTACTTC.

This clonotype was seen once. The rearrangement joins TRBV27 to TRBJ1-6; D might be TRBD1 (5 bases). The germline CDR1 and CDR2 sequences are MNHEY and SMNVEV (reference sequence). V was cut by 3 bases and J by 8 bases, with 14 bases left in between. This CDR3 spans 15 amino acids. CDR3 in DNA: TGTGCCAGCAGTTTTTCCCGATGGGGGGATTCACCCCTCCACTTT. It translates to CASSFSRWGDSPLHF.